Shown below are 18 T cell receptor beta chains from a single sample sequenced in a study of post-analysis software for immune sequencing data. Study results and limitations: Five or six TRBV segments, TRBV5-6, TRBV5-1 and TRBV20-1 among them, were found more frequent in patients than controls.

Each TCR beta cDNA library carried unique molecular identifiers. A single record per CDR3 protein comes from TCRdb applying MiXCR to the PCR reads. This sample has 650,000 to 900,000 distinct CDR3 sequences; roughly 50% occur once, and the top ten carry 4% to 5%. Antigen specificity for these receptors is unknown. What was sequenced was blood. These TCRs come from a girl between 10 and 17 years old with multiple sclerosis.

This chain uses TRBV6-5 with TRBJ2-3, with D possibly matching TRBD1 (6 bases). This CDR3 spans 14 amino acids. CDR1 is MNHEY, CDR2 SVGAGI, per germline. With 6 bases removed from V and 8 bases from J, the gap between germline ends came to 18 bases. In DNA, the CDR3 is TGTGCCAGCAGACCGGGCCAGGGGAAGGGTACGCAGTATTTT. Protein: CASRPGQGKGTQYF.

The chain uses TRBV7-9 and TRBJ2-1; D is perhaps TRBD2 (6 bases). CDR3 size: 15 residues. Per the germline V gene, CDR1 is SEHNR and CDR2 is FQNEAQ (reference sequence). Deletions cut 1 base from V and 4 bases from J, with 11 bases between. CDR3 coding DNA: TGTGCCAGCAGCTTAGATAGCGGACTATACAATGAGCAGTTCTTC. Its translation is CASSLDSGLYNEQFF. Combining the CDR3 with reference TRBV7-9 and TRBJ2-1 gives the whole variable domain DTGVSQNPRHKITKRGQNVTFRCDPISEHNRLYWYRQTLGQGPEFLTYFQNEAQLEKSRLLSDRFSAERPKGSFSTLEIQRTEQGDSAMYLCASSLDSGLYNEQFFGPGTRLTVL.

This clonotype was recorded only once. The V and J genes are TRBV6-2 or TRBV6-3 and TRBJ2-7; D unclear. The CDR3 is 13 residues long. Germline loops: CDR1 MNHEY, CDR2 SVGEGT. With 5 bases removed from V and 1 base from J, the gap between germline ends came to 9 bases. The CDR3 is CASSIHSSYEQYF. The CDR3 DNA reads TGTGCCAGCAGTATTCACAGTTCCTACGAGCAGTACTTC.

The chain carries TRBV28 and TRBJ2-1, with 9 bases that match TRBD1. Losses at the gene ends were 3 bases for V and 14 bases for J; bases not matched to a gene: 8. Looked up from germline, CDR1 is MDHEN and CDR2 is SYDVKM. The CDR3 contains 13 residues. Here the CDR3 reads CASSFIQGAEKFF. Written as DNA, the CDR3 is TGTGCCAGCAGTTTTATACAGGGGGCCGAAAAGTTCTTC.

This clonotype was seen more than once but under ten times. The chain carries TRBV13 and TRBJ1-1; no reliable D call. Trimming took 5 bases from V and 1 from J, leaving 8 bases between them. The germline V gene encodes CDR1 PRHDT and CDR2 FYEKMQ (reference sequence). The CDR3 runs to 13 residues. The CDR3, as DNA: TGTGCCAGCAGCCCCCCGGGGAACACTGAAGCTTTCTTT. Translation gives CASSPPGNTEAFF.

The V call is TRBV4-1, the J call TRBJ1-1; D remains unclear. V lost 5 bases, J lost 5 bases, and 15 bases lay in between. Germline CDR1 MGHRA, CDR2 YSYEKL. There are 14 residues in the CDR3. CDR3 sequence reads: CASSAPTSGTEAFF. CDR3 nucleotides: TGCGCCAGCAGCGCCCCGACGTCCGGTACTGAAGCTTTCTTT.

This clonotype was detected a few times. J is TRBJ1-1 and V is TRBV2; TRBD1 might be the D (5 bases). CDR1 and CDR2 from the germline V gene are SNHLY and FYNNEI. V was pared by 10 bases and J by 3 bases, with 15 bases between. The CDR3 spans 13 residues. The CDR3 sequence: CATVIQGDTEAFF. The CDR3 nucleotides are TGTGCCACCGTAATCCAAGGGGACACTGAAGCTTTCTTT.

A few counts support this clonotype. The rearrangement uses TRBV12-3 or TRBV12-4 and TRBJ2-2; D not resolved. V dropped 7 bases and J dropped 5 bases, with 23 bases sitting between them. The CDR3 runs to 17 residues. CDR3 sequence (DNA): TGTGCCAGCACCAAACATTCACCCCAAAGATGGACCGGGGAGCTGTTTTTT. Translating it yields CASTKHSPQRWTGELFF.

The V call is TRBV27, the J call TRBJ1-2; D is unclear. Looked up from germline, CDR1 is MNHEY and CDR2 is SMNVEV (reference sequence). Trimming took 2 bases from V and 4 from J, leaving 14 bases between them. This CDR3 has 15 amino acids. Here the CDR3 reads CASSLRDPVGYGYTF. DNA for the CDR3: TGTGCCAGCAGTTTAAGGGATCCTGTGGGCTATGGCTACACCTTC.

This clonotype was recorded a few times. The V gene is TRBV9, the J gene TRBJ2-5; 7 positions match TRBD2. Germline V gene sequence: CDR1 SGDLS, CDR2 YYNGEE. J lost 5 bases, V lost 0 bases, and 13 bases had no gene match. CDR3 length: 17 amino acids. The DNA of the CDR3 is TGTGCCAGCAGCGTAGTCGGCGGGAGAAGGGTGGGGGAGACCCAGTACTTC. This encodes CASSVVGGRRVGETQYF.

This clonotype has only a few counts. V is TRBV7-8 and J is TRBJ1-2, with D perhaps TRBD1 (5 bases). The CDR3 extends over 13 amino acids. Trimming cost V 5 bases and J 0 bases, with 7 bases left between them. Germline CDR1 SGHVS, CDR2 FQNEAQ. DNA for the CDR3: TGTGCCAGCAGCACGGGACCTAACTATGGCTACACCTTC. It codes for CASSTGPNYGYTF. Supplemented by reference TRBV7-8 and TRBJ1-2, the full variable domain reads GAGVSQSPRYKVAKRGQDVALRCDPISGHVSLFWYQQALGQGPEFLTYFQNEAQLDKSGLPSDRFFAERPEGSVSTLKIQRTQQEDSAVYLCASSTGPNYGYTFGSGTRLTVV.

This clonotype was recorded a few times. This chain links TRBV20-1 with TRBJ2-1; TRBD2 agrees at 13 bases. The junction had 0 bases not matched to a gene; V was cut back by 1 base and J by 6 bases. From germline, CDR1 is DFQATT and CDR2 SNEGSKA (reference sequence). This CDR3 has 14 amino acids. DNA of the CDR3: TGCAGTGCTAGAGGGACTAGCGGGAGCAATGAGCAGTTCTTC. It encodes CSARGTSGSNEQFF.

V is TRBV7-9 and J is TRBJ1-6; 10 nucleotides agree with TRBD1. The V segment lost 4 bases and the J segment 7 bases; nucleotides outside the gene matches: 7. This CDR3 is 16 amino acids long. Germline V CDR1 and CDR2: SEHNR, FQNEAQ (reference sequence). Here the CDR3 reads CASSSDRDRGNSPLHF. The CDR3 nucleotides are TGTGCCAGCAGCTCAGACCGGGACAGGGGAAATTCACCCCTCCACTTT.

The V and J genes are TRBV3-1 and TRBJ1-1; D gene uncertain. The CDR3 extends over 13 amino acids. V was cut by 3 bases and J by 2 bases, with 7 bases left in between. Germline V gives CDR1 LGHDT, CDR2 YNNKEL (reference sequence). In nucleotides, the CDR3 is TGTGCCAGCAGCCAGCAGATAAACACTGAAGCTTTCTTT. Amino acid sequence: CASSQQINTEAFF.

Details on this clonotype: The germline gene is not matched at one end of the junction; a read error may be the cause. The chain employs TRBV28 and TRBJ2-3; D is perhaps TRBD1 or TRBD2 (6 bases each). The CDR3 sequence is 15 residues long. Looked up from germline, CDR1 is MDHEN and CDR2 is SYDVKM. The CDR3 bases are TGTGCCAGCGGACTTAGGACAGAGGGAGGAGATATGCAGTATTTT. It translates to CASGLRTEGGDMQYF.

The gene calls are TRBV6-6 and TRBJ2-7, with 12 bases aligning to TRBD2. CDR1 and CDR2 from the germline V gene are MNHNY and SVGAGI (reference sequence). The CDR3 length is 15 residues. The junction had 6 bases not matched to a gene; V was cut back by 2 bases and J by 7 bases. The CDR3 DNA reads as TGTGCCAGCAGTTACGGGGCTAGCGGGAGGGATGAGCAGTACTTC. Translating it yields CASSYGASGRDEQYF.

The rearrangement uses TRBV20-1 and TRBJ2-4; D possibly corresponds to TRBD1 (6 bases). Germline V lookup: CDR1 DFQATT, CDR2 SNEGSKA (reference sequence). V dropped 6 bases and J dropped 7 bases, with 19 bases sitting between them. The CDR3 extends over 14 amino acids. The CDR3 DNA is TGCAGTGCCACCCCCCTAGGGGGTCAGAACATTCAGTACTTC. This codes for CSATPLGGQNIQYF.

The genes are TRBV20-1 and TRBJ2-5; D unresolved. The length of the CDR3 is 14 residues. Germline V gives CDR1 DFQATT, CDR2 SNEGSKA (reference sequence). Between the trimmed V and J ends, which lost 6 bases and 4 bases, there was a span of 18 bases. The CDR3 nucleotides are TGCAGTGCCTCGGCCTCCATGAATGGAGAGACCCAGTACTTC. Its protein product is CSASASMNGETQYF.